This TCR beta chain was retrieved from a study of PD-1 blockade in mismatch repair-deficient tumors. Sequencing used immunoSEQ multiplex PCR; TCRdb keeps in-frame clones, though not all of them. The sample has under 85,000 clones, 70% to 80% seen once. Germline V gives CDR1 MNHEY, CDR2 SVGAGI. V shed 5 bases and J shed 5 bases, with 12 bases lying between them. The CDR3 consists of 14 residues. This clonotype originated in an adult with mismatch repair-deficient cancer. The chain links TRBV6-5 to TRBJ1-4, with a weak D call TRBD1 (5 bases). Source: peripheral blood, taken 2 weeks after starting pembrolizumab. In DNA form, the CDR3 reads TGTGCCAGCAGTCAGGGTTTTGGGAATGAAAAACTGTTTTTT. Translation: CASSQGFGNEKLFF.